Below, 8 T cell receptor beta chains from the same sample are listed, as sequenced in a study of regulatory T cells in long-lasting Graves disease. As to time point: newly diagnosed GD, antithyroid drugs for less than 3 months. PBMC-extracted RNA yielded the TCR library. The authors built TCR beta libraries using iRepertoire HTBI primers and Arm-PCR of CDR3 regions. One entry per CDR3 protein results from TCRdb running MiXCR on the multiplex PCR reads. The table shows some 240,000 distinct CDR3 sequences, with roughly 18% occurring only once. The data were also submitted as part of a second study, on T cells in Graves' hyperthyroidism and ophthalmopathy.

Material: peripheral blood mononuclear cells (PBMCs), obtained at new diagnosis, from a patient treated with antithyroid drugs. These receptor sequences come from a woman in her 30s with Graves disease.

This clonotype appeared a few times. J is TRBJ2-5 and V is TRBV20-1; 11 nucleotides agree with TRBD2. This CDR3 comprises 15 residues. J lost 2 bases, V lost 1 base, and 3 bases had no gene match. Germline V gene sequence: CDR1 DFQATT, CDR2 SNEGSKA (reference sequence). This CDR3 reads CSARAGTSGQETQYF. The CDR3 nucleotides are TGCAGTGCTAGAGCCGGGACTAGCGGTCAAGAGACCCAGTACTTC.

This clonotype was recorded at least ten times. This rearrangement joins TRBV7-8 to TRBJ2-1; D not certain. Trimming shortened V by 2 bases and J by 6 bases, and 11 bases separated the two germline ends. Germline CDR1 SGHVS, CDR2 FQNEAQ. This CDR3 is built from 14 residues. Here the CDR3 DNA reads TGTGCCAGCAGCTTATTCTCCTGGAGCAATGAGCAGTTCTTC. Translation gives CASSLFSWSNEQFF.

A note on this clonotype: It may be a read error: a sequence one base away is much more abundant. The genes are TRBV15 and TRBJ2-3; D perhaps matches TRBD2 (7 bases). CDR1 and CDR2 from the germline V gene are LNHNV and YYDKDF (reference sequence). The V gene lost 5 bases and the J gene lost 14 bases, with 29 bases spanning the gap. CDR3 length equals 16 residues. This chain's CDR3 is CATSLGIGGRASWRYF. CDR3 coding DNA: TGTGCCACCAGCTTAGGAATAGGGGGGAGGGCGTCTTGGCGGTATTTT.

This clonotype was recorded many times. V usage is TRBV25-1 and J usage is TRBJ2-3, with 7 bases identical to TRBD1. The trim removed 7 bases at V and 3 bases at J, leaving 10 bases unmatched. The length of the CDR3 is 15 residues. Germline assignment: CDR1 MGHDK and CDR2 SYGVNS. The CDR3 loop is CASKAPGQLTDTQYF. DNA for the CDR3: TGTGCCAGCAAAGCCCCGGGACAGCTTACAGATACGCAGTATTTT.

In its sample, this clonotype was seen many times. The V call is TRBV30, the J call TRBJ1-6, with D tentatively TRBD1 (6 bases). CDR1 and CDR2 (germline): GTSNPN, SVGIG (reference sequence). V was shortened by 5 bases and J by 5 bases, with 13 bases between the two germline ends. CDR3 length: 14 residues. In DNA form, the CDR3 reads TGTGCCTGGCATGGACAGAGCAATAATTCACCCCTCCACTTT. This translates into CAWHGQSNNSPLHF.

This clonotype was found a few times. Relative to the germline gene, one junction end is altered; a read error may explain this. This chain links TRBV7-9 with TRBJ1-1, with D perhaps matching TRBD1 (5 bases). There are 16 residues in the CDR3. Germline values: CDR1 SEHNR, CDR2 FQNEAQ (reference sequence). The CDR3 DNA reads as TGTGCCAGCAGCTTACTTGTGTGGGGGGGGAACGCTGAAGCTTTCTTT. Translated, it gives CASSLLVWGGNAEAFF.

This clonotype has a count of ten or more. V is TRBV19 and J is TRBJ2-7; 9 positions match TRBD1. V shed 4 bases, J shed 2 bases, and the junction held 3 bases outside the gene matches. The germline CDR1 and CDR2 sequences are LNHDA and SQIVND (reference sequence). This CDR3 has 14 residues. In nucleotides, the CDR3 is TGTGCCAGTAGTACCTGGGACAGGGCCTACGAGCAGTACTTC. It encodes CASSTWDRAYEQYF.

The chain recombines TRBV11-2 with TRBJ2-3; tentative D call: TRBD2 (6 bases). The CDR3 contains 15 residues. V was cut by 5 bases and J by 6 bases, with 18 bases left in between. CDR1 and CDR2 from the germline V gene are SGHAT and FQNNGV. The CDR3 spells CASSRSGTPADTQYF. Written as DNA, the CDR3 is TGTGCCAGCAGCCGGTCCGGGACTCCGGCCGATACGCAGTATTTT.